This entry lists 24 T cell receptor beta chains sequenced from one sample in a study of T cell responses to AZD1222 COVID-19 vaccine. TCRdb's table, derived via immunoSEQ multiplex PCR, lists solely in-frame clones and lacks some. This sample yields about 110,000 clones, of which roughly 87% are seen a single time; about 10% belongs to the top ten. The sample consisted of peripheral blood, taken on day 0 of AZD1222 vaccination. The receptors were sampled from an adult in good health.

This sequence joins TRBV4-1 and TRBJ2-7; 11 positions match TRBD1. The CDR3 is 15 residues long. With 4 bases clipped from V and 2 bases from J, the junction kept 4 bases outside the gene matches. The germline gives CDR1 MGHRA, CDR2 YSYEKL. The CDR3 here is CASSRGQGAAYEQYF. The CDR3 bases are TGCGCCAGCAGCCGTGGACAGGGGGCGGCCTACGAGCAGTACTTC.

This clone was detected only a few times. This chain joins TRBV6-4 and TRBJ2-1; D uncertain. The CDR3 has 13 amino acids. The V gene lost 2 bases and the J gene lost 0 bases, with 2 bases spanning the gap. CDR1 is MRHNA, CDR2 SNTAGT, per germline. The CDR3 region has the DNA TGTGCCAGCAGTGACAGCTCCTACAATGAGCAGTTCTTC. Protein sequence: CASSDSSYNEQFF.

The gene calls are TRBV6-1 and TRBJ2-1; 8 bases map to TRBD1. CDR1 and CDR2 from the germline V gene are MNHNS and SASEGT. Trimming removed 4 bases from V and 0 bases from J; junction bases left unmatched: 8. The length of the CDR3 is 17 residues. Here the CDR3 DNA reads TGTGCCAGCAGTGTGCCGGGGACAGGCCGCTCCTACAATGAGCAGTTCTTC. Protein sequence: CASSVPGTGRSYNEQFF.

This chain connects TRBV7-2 to TRBJ2-7; weak D call: TRBD2 (6 bases). The CDR3 covers 15 residues. The germline CDR1 and CDR2 sequences are SGHTA and FQGNSA. Trimming removed 4 bases at V and 4 bases at J, with 17 bases between. The CDR3 DNA reads TGTGCCAGCAGCTACGCGACTAGTCGCGGTTACGAGCAGTACTTC. Amino acids: CASSYATSRGYEQYF.

The genes are TRBV28 and TRBJ2-7; TRBD2 aligns across 7 bases. The junction had 9 bases not matched to a gene; V was cut back by 7 bases and J by 3 bases. Germline V gene lookup returns CDR1 MDHEN and CDR2 SYDVKM. CDR3 length: 14 amino acids. As DNA, the CDR3 is TGTGCCAGCAACCCGGCTAGCGGATACTACGAGCAGTACTTC. Amino acids: CASNPASGYYEQYF.

V is TRBV5-6 and J is TRBJ2-6, with D hard to call. V lost 1 base and J lost 0, with 11 bases in between. This CDR3 has 17 residues. Germline CDR1 and CDR2: SGHDT and YYEEEE. Written as DNA, the CDR3 is TGTGCCAGCAGCTTGTCTCGCCAGATCTCTGGGGCCAACGTCCTGACTTTC. Translated: CASSLSRQISGANVLTF.

The rearrangement links TRBV7-6 to TRBJ2-2, with 7 bases lining up with TRBD1. Trimming removed 6 bases from V and 4 bases from J; junction bases left unmatched: 8. CDR1 is SGHVS and CDR2 is FNYEAQ in the germline V gene. The length of the CDR3 is 15 residues. This CDR3 reads CASRQTGSTTGELFF. The CDR3 nucleotides are TGTGCCAGCAGACAGACAGGGTCGACCACCGGGGAGCTGTTTTTT.

This clone was detected only a few times. J is TRBJ1-2 and V is TRBV19; D is undetermined. This CDR3 contains 12 residues. The germline V and J ends were trimmed by 3 bases and 8 bases, with 10 bases remaining between them. Per germline, CDR1 LNHDA and CDR2 SQIVND (reference sequence). The CDR3 reads CASSIRPSGYTF. For the CDR3, the DNA is TGTGCCAGTAGTATTCGGCCCAGCGGCTACACCTTC.

In DNA form, the CDR3 reads TGTGCCAGCAGCTTACGCGAGGCGAGGGATTCACCCCTCCACTTT. It specifies CASSLREARDSPLHF. This chain connects TRBV7-2 to TRBJ1-6; no clear D. This CDR3 region has 15 residues. V was pared by 2 bases and J by 8 bases, with 13 bases between. CDR1 and CDR2 (germline): SGHTA, FQGNSA. The whole variable domain, filled in from reference TRBV7-2 and TRBJ1-6, reads GAGVSQSPSNKVTEKGKDVELRCDPISGHTALYWYRQSLGQGLEFLIYFQGNSAPDKSGLPSDRFSAERTGGSVSTLTIQRTQQEDSAVYLCASSLREARDSPLHFGNGTRLTVT.

This clone was recorded only once. V gene TRBV11-2 combines with J gene TRBJ1-1; 9 positions match TRBD1. Germline trimming cut 4 bases from V and 10 bases from J; bases unmatched to any gene: 19. CDR3 length: 17 amino acids. The germline V gene encodes CDR1 SGHAT and CDR2 FQNNGV. CDR3 sequence: CASSSTGQGSGYRRAFF. CDR3 coding DNA: TGTGCCAGCAGCTCAACGGGACAGGGAAGTGGGTATCGCCGAGCTTTCTTT.

The J gene is TRBJ1-5, the V gene TRBV7-2; D is possibly TRBD1 (5 bases). CDR1 SGHTA and CDR2 FQGNSA come from the germline V gene. The V end lost 2 bases, the J end lost 1 base, and 6 bases lay between the germline ends. This CDR3 has 14 residues. The CDR3 coding sequence is TGTGCCAGCAGCTTAAGGGACAGCAATCAGCCCCAGCATTTT. Its translation: CASSLRDSNQPQHF.

This clone was detected only a few times. The V gene is TRBV6-2 or TRBV6-3, the J gene TRBJ2-7, with D unresolved. The V gene lost 2 bases and the J gene lost 4 bases, with 6 bases spanning the gap. CDR3 length equals 12 residues. The germline CDR1 and CDR2 sequences are MNHEY and SVGEGT. Written as DNA, the CDR3 is TGTGCCAGCAGTTACATCGCTTACGAGCAGTACTTC. Translation gives CASSYIAYEQYF.

The V and J genes are TRBV11-2 and TRBJ2-1; D unresolved. Germline CDR1 is SGHAT and CDR2 is FQNNGV. This CDR3 is 12 amino acids long. V shed 3 bases and J shed 8 bases, with 8 bases lying between them. The CDR3 region is CASSFRWYEQFF. In DNA, the CDR3 is TGTGCCAGCAGCTTCAGATGGTATGAGCAGTTCTTC.

The chain joins TRBV5-4 to TRBJ2-3, with unresolved D. Trimming cost V 1 base and J 4 bases, with 13 bases left between them. CDR1 SGHNT and CDR2 YYREEE come from the germline V gene (reference sequence). The CDR3 is 15 amino acids. The CDR3 DNA sequence: TGTGCCAGCAGCTTGCTAGGGAAAGACGCAGATACGCAGTATTTT. Translated, it gives CASSLLGKDADTQYF.

This clone was picked up one time. The J gene is TRBJ1-6, the V gene TRBV27; TRBD1 is a possible D gene (6 bases). This CDR3 is 14 amino acids long. The germline V gene has CDR1 MNHEY and CDR2 SMNVEV (reference sequence). V gave up 8 bases and J gave up 5 bases, with 13 bases separating them. In DNA, the CDR3 is TGTGCCAGCGTGCATCGGACAGATAATTCACCCCTCCACTTT. Protein product: CASVHRTDNSPLHF.

The rearrangement links TRBV4-3 to TRBJ2-3, with D perhaps matching TRBD2 (5 bases). The CDR3 consists of 17 residues. CDR1 and CDR2 (germline): LGHNA, YSLEER. V lost 0 bases and J lost 2, with 15 bases in between. The CDR3 nucleotides read TGCGCCAGCAGCCAAGATCTTACGAGGGCCCTCACAGATACGCAGTATTTT. This sequence encodes CASSQDLTRALTDTQYF.

The V and J genes are TRBV5-4 and TRBJ1-2, with D unresolved. Trimming stripped 2 bases from V and 2 bases from J, with 10 bases between. CDR3 size: 14 residues. The germline V gene has CDR1 SGHNT and CDR2 YYREEE (reference sequence). The CDR3 DNA follows: TGTGCCAGCAGCTTCAAGTACGGAAACTATGGCTACACCTTC. The encoded protein is CASSFKYGNYGYTF.

The rearrangement uses TRBV14 and TRBJ2-3; no definite D call. Germline values: CDR1 SGHDN, CDR2 FVKESK. V lost 2 bases to trimming and J lost 0 bases, with 6 bases between them. The CDR3 totals 14 residues. In nucleotides, the CDR3 is TGTGCCAGCAGCCAACATCCTAGCACAGATACGCAGTATTTT. Translation gives CASSQHPSTDTQYF.

The sample holds a few counts of this clone. This sequence joins TRBV19 and TRBJ1-2, with 8 nucleotides matching TRBD1. After removal of 7 bases from V and 8 bases from J, the junction contained 18 bases not matched to a gene. Germline values: CDR1 LNHDA, CDR2 SQIVND (reference sequence). The length of the CDR3 is 16 residues. CDR3 nucleotide sequence: TGTGCCAGTACCCCCTGGGGGTCAGGGGGCGCTCGGGGCTACACCTTC. Amino acid sequence: CASTPWGSGGARGYTF. The full variable domain, its missing parts supplied by reference TRBV19 and TRBJ1-2, is DGGITQSPKYLFRKEGQNVTLSCEQNLNHDAMYWYRQDPGQGLRLIYYSQIVNDFQKGDIAEGYSVSREKKESFPLTVTSAQKNPTAFYLCASTPWGSGGARGYTFGSGTRLTVV.

The rearrangement joins TRBV2 to TRBJ2-7; D could derive from TRBD1 or TRBD2 (5 bases each). The V end was cut by 11 bases, the J end by 5 bases, with 22 bases between. Germline assignment: CDR1 SNHLY and CDR2 FYNNEI. The CDR3 is made up of 14 amino acids. CDR3 DNA sequence: TGTGCCGATCGACGGGACGGCACGGGTAACGAGCAGTACTTC. It is translated as CADRRDGTGNEQYF.

This chain connects TRBV28 to TRBJ2-7; D is tentatively TRBD1 or TRBD2 (6 bases each). This CDR3 comprises 13 residues. V gave up 10 bases and J gave up 2 bases, with 15 bases separating them. Germline-derived CDR1 and CDR2 are MDHEN and SYDVKM. CDR3 DNA: TGTGCCATAGCCCGGGGGCGGACCTACGAGCAGTACTTC. Protein: CAIARGRTYEQYF. The variable domain in full, with the rest retrieved from reference TRBV28 and TRBJ2-7, is DVKVTQSSRYLVKRTGEKVFLECVQDMDHENMFWYRQDPGLGLRLIYFSYDVKMKEKGDIPEGYSVSREKKERFSLILESASTNQTSMYLCAIARGRTYEQYFGPGTRLTVT.

The CDR3 is CASSPRSETQYF. The CDR3, as DNA: TGTGCCAGCAGTCCCCGGTCGGAGACCCAGTACTTC. This chain connects TRBV27 to TRBJ2-5, with D unclear. The V gene lost 5 bases and the J gene lost 5 bases, with 9 bases spanning the gap. The germline CDR1 and CDR2 sequences are MNHEY and SMNVEV (reference sequence). CDR3 size: 12 residues.

The gene calls are TRBV6-5 and TRBJ2-7; a possible D gene is TRBD1 (6 bases). V was shortened by 6 bases and J by 2 bases, with 14 bases between the two germline ends. The CDR3 sequence is 14 residues long. Germline CDR1 MNHEY, CDR2 SVGAGI. CDR3: CASREQDSTYEQYF. The DNA of the CDR3 is TGTGCCAGCAGGGAGCAGGACAGCACCTACGAGCAGTACTTC.

This chain links TRBV5-4 with TRBJ1-2, with TRBD1 matching over 7 bases. Germline CDR1 reads SGHNT; CDR2 reads YYREEE (reference sequence). The ends lost 0 bases at V and 5 bases at J; junction bases unmatched: 7. This CDR3 spans 15 amino acids. The chain's CDR3 is CASSLEPGTVYGYTF. Here the CDR3 DNA reads TGTGCCAGCAGCTTGGAACCCGGGACAGTTTATGGCTACACCTTC.